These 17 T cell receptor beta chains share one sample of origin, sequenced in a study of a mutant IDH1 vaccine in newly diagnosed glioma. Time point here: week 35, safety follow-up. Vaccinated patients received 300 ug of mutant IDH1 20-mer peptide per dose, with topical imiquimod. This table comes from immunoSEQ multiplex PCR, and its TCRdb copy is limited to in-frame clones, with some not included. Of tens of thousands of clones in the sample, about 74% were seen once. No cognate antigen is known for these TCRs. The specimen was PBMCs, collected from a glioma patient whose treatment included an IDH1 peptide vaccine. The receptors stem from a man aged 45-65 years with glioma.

This chain's CDR3 is CASSPTGIQPQHF. CDR3 nucleotides: TGTGCCAGCAGCCCAACAGGGATTCAGCCCCAGCATTTT. The chain couples TRBV7-2 to TRBJ1-5, with D possibly matching TRBD1 (6 bases). The germline V gene encodes CDR1 SGHTA and CDR2 FQGNSA. The CDR3 runs to 13 residues. Trimming removed 5 bases from V and 6 bases from J, with 11 bases in between.

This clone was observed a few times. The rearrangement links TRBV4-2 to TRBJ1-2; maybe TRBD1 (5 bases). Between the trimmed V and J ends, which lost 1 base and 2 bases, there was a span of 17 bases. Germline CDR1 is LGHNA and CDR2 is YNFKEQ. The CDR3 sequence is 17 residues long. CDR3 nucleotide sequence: TGTGCCAGCAGCCAAGTCGGTTTGATAGGACACAACTATGGCTACACCTTC. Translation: CASSQVGLIGHNYGYTF.

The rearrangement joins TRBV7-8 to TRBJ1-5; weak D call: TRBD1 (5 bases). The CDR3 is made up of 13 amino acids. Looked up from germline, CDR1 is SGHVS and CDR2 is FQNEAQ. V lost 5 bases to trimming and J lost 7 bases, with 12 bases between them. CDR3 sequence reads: CASSGGREQPQHF. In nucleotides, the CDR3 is TGTGCCAGCAGCGGGGGGAGGGAACAGCCCCAGCATTTT.

This CDR3 reads CASSISYEQYF. CDR3 coding DNA: TGTGCCAGCTCGATATCCTACGAGCAGTACTTC. The chain employs TRBV5-6 and TRBJ2-7; D is unresolved. Per the germline V gene, CDR1 is SGHDT and CDR2 is YYEEEE. V was shortened by 7 bases and J by 1 base, with 6 bases between the two germline ends. The CDR3 spans 11 residues.

The CDR3: CASSQDRGGETQYF. Here the CDR3 DNA reads TGCGCCAGCAGCCAGGACAGGGGAGGAGAGACCCAGTACTTC. The rearrangement links TRBV4-1 to TRBJ2-5; TRBD1 aligns across 9 bases. The length of the CDR3 is 14 residues. The trim removed 3 bases at V and 4 bases at J, leaving 3 bases unmatched. Germline-derived CDR1 and CDR2 are MGHRA and YSYEKL.

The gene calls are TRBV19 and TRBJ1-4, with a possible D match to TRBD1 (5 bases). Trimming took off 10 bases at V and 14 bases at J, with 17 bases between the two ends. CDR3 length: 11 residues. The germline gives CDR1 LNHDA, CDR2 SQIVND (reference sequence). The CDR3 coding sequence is TGTGCCACCTCATGGAGCAGGGATCTGTTTTTT. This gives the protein CATSWSRDLFF.

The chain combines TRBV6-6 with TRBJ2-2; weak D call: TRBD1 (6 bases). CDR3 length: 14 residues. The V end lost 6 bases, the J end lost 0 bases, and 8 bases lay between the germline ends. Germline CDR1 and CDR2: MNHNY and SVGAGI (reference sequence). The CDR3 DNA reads TGTGCCAGCAGACGGACAGCGAACACCGGGGAGCTGTTTTTT. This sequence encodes CASRRTANTGELFF.

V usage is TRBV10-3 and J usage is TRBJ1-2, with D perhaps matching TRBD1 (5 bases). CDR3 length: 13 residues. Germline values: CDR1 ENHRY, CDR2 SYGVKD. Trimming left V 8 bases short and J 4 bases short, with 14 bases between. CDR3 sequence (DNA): TGTGCCATCCAGCAGGGCAACGGCTATGGCTACACCTTC. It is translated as CAIQQGNGYGYTF.

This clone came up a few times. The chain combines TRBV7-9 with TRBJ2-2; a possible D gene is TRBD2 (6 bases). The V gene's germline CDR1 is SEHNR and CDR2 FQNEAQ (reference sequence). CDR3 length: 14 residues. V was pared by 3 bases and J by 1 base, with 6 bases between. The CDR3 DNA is TGTGCCAGCAGCTTGGGGGGGAACACCGGGGAGCTGTTTTTT. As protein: CASSLGGNTGELFF.

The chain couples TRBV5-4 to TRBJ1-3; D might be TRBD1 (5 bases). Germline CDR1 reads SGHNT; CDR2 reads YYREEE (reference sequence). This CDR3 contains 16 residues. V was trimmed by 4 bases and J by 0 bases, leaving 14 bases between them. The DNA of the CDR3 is TGTGCCAGCAGCGACGGGGCTCTTTACTCTGGAAACACCATATATTTT. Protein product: CASSDGALYSGNTIYF.

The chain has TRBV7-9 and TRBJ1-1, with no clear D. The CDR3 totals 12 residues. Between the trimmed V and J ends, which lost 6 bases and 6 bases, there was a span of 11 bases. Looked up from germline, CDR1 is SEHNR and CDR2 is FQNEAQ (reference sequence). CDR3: CASSSLQPEAFF. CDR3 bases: TGTGCCAGCAGTTCTCTACAGCCTGAAGCTTTCTTT.

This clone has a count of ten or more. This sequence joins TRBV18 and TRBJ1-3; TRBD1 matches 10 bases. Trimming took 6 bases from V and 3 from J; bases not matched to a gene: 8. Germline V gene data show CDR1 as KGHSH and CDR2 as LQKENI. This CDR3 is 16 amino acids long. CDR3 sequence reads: CASSQPGTGDGNTIYF. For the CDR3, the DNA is TGTGCCAGCTCTCAACCTGGGACAGGGGATGGAAACACCATATATTTT.

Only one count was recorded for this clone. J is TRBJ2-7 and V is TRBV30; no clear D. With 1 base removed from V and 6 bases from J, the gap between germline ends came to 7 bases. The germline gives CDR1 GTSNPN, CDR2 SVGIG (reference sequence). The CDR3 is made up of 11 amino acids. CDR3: CAWSAVFEQYF. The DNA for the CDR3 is TGTGCCTGGAGTGCTGTGTTCGAGCAGTACTTC.

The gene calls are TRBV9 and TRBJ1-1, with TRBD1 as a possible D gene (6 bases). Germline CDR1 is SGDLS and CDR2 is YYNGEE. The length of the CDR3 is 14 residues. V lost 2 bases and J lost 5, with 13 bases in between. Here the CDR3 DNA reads TGTGCCAGCAGCGTCGGGACACAAGGGACTGAAGCTTTCTTT. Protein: CASSVGTQGTEAFF.

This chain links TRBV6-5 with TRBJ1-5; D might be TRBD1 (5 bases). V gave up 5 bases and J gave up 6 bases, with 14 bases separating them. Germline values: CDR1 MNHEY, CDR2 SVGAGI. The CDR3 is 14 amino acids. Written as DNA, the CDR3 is TGTGCCAGCAGTCCCCGGGGGGGGAGTCAGCCCCAGCATTTT. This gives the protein CASSPRGGSQPQHF.

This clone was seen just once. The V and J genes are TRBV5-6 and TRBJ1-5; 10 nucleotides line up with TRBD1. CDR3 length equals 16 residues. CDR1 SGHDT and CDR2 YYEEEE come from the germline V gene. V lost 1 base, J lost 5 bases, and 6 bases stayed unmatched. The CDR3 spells CASSLIGTGDYQPQHF. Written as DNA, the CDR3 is TGTGCCAGCAGCTTGATAGGGACAGGGGATTATCAGCCCCAGCATTTT.

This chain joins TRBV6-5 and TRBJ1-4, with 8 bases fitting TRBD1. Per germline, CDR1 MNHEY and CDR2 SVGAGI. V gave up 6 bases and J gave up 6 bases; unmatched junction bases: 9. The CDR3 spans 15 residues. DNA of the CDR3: TGTGCCAGCAGCCGAACCGGGACAGGAGATGAAAAACTGTTTTTT. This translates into CASSRTGTGDEKLFF.